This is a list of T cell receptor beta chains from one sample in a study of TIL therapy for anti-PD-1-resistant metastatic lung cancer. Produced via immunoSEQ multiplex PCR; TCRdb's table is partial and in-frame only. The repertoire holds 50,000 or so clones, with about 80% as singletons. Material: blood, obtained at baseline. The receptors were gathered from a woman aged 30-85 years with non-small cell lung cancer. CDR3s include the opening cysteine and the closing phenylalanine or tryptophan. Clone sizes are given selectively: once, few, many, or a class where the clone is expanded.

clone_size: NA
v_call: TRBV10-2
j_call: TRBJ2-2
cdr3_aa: CASSGLAENTGELFF

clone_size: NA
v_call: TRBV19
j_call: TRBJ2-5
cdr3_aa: CASSLTGGKTQYF

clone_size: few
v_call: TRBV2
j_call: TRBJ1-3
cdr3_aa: CASKGRGGNTIYF

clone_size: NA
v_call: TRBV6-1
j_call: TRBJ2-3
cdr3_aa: CASSWREGDTQYF

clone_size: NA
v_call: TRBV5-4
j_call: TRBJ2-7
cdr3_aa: CASSLVDRSYEQYF

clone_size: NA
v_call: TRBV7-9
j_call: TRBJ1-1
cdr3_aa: CASTRQGSSEAFF

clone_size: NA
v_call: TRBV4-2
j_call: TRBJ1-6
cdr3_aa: CASSQDIISSYNSPLHF

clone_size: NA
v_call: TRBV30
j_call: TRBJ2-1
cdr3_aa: CAWGTGTVYNEQFF

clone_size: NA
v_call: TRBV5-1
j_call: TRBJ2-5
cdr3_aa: CASSLAGFQETQYF

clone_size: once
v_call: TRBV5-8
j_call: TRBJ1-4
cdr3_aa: CASSSGKATTNEKLFF

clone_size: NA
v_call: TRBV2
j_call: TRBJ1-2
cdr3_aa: CASSEQGDGYTF

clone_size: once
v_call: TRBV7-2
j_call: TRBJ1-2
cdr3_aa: CASSYQGYGYTF

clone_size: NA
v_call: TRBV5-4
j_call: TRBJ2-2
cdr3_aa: CASSLAGWSTGELFF

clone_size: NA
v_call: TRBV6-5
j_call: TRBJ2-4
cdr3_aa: CASSSRPPGSKNIQYF

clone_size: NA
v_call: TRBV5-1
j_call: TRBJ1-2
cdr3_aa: CASSEDSSYGYTF

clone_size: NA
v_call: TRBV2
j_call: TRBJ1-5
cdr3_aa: CASSSTQVPSQPQHF

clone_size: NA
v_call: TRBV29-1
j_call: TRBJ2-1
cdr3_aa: CSVWWERNEQFF

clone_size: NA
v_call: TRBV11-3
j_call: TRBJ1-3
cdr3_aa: CASSSDGNTIYF

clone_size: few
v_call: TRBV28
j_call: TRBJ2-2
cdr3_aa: CASSFPGQGPNTGELFF

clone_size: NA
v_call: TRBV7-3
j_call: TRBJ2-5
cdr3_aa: CASSSLGQSQETQYF

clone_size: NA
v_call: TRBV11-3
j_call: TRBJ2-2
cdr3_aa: CASSRQMDVNTGELFF

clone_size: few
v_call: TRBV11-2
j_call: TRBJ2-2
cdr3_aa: CASSPRGGTGELFF

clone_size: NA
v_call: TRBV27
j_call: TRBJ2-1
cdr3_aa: CASSGYNEQFF

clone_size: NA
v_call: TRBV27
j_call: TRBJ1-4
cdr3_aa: CASSFSPPGEKLFF

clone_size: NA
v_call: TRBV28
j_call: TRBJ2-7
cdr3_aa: CASSPPGTSIYEQYF

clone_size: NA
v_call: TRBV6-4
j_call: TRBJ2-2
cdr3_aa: CASSDRGGTGELFF

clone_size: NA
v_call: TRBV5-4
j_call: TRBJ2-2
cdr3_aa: CASSFGTFTGELFF

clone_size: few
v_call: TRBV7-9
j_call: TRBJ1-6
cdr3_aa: CASSSQGYNSPLHF

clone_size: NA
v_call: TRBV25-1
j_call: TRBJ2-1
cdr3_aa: CASSDSRLAGGDNEQFF

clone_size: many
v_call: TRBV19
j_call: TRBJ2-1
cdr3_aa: CASMGGTWFF

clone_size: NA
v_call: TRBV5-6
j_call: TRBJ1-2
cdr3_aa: CASSPGTGALYGYTF

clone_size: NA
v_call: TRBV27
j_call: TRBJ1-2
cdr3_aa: CASSFQGTYGYTF

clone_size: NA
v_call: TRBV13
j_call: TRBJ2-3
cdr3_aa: CASSTGQGSRSTDTQYF

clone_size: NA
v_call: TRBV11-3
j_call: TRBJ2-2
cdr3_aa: CASSFSGKANTGELFF

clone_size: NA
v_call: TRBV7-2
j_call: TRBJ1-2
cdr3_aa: CASSPRGVANYGYTF

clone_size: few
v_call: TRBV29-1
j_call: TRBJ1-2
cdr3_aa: CSVEGQGANYGYTF

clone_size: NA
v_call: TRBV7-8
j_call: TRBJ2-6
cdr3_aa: CASSLTGSGANVLTF

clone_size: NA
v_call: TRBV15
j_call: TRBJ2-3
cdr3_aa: CATSVRRQHSDTQYF

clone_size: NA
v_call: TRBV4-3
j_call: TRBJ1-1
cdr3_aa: CASSQADRVVNTEAFF

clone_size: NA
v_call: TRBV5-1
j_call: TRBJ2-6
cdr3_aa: CASGGDRHSGANVLTF

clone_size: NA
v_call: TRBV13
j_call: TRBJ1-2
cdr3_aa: CASSLEGQGRGYTF

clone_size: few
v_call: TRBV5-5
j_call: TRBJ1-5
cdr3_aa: CASSLGQGWEPQHF

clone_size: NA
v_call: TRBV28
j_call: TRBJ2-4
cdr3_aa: CASNQGLVGNIQYF

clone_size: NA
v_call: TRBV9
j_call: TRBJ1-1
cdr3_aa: CASSVAGTNTEAFF

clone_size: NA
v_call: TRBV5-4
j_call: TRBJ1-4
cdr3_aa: CASSQGQTTNEKLFF

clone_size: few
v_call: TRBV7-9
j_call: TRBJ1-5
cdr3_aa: CASSPTGSSNQPQHF